A single sample gave rise to the 32 T cell receptor beta chains below, sequenced in a study of cytomegalovirus exposure and HLA in healthy donors. Assay: immunoSEQ multiplex PCR; the TCRdb copy retains only in-frame clones and omits some. Of more than 90,000 clones in the sample, about 88% were seen once. Sequenced: PBMCs. The receptors were gathered from a man between 18 and 35 years old in good health and CMV-seropositive.

This chain connects TRBV5-5 to TRBJ1-5, with a possible D match to TRBD1 (6 bases). This CDR3 comprises 13 residues. The germline gives CDR1 SGHKS, CDR2 YYEKEE (reference sequence). V lost 4 bases, J lost 4 bases, and 9 bases lay in between. CDR3 loop: CASSRGQNQPQHF. The DNA for the CDR3 is TGTGCCAGCAGCCGCGGACAGAATCAGCCCCAGCATTTT.

The DNA of the CDR3 is TGTGCCAGCAGCTTCGGGGTTGCAACTAATGAAAAACTGTTTTTT. It encodes CASSFGVATNEKLFF. The gene calls are TRBV28 and TRBJ1-4; D uncertain. Germline CDR1 MDHEN, CDR2 SYDVKM. CDR3 size: 15 residues. Trimming pared 6 bases from V and 0 bases from J, leaving 11 bases between. Based on the CDR3 plus reference TRBV28 and TRBJ1-4, the full variable domain is DVKVTQSSRYLVKRTGEKVFLECVQDMDHENMFWYRQDPGLGLRLIYFSYDVKMKEKGDIPEGYSVSREKKERFSLILESASTNQTSMYLCASSFGVATNEKLFFGSGTQLSVL.

This chain links TRBV5-1 with TRBJ2-7; TRBD2 agrees at 10 bases. The ends lost 3 bases at V and 6 bases at J; junction bases unmatched: 9. The CDR3 extends over 15 amino acids. Germline V lookup: CDR1 SGHRS, CDR2 YFSETQ. CDR3 loop: CASSSGGLAGGEQYF. CDR3 in DNA: TGCGCCAGCAGCTCGGGAGGTTTAGCGGGAGGCGAGCAGTACTTC.

V gene TRBV5-1 combines with J gene TRBJ2-5; possibly TRBD1 for D (5 bases). Trimming took off 7 bases at V and 0 bases at J, with 13 bases between the two ends. Germline CDR1 SGHRS, CDR2 YFSETQ. This CDR3 has 14 amino acids. The CDR3 spells CASSVQGYQETQYF. DNA of the CDR3: TGCGCCAGCTCGGTTCAGGGCTACCAAGAGACCCAGTACTTC.

The chain uses TRBV27 and TRBJ1-1, with a tentative D call TRBD1 (5 bases). Germline lookup yields CDR1 MNHEY and CDR2 SMNVEV (reference sequence). This CDR3 is 16 amino acids long. V lost 5 bases to trimming and J lost 7 bases, with 23 bases between them. CDR3 amino acids: CASSPLRTGGGDEAFF. The CDR3, as DNA: TGTGCCAGCAGTCCCCTGAGAACCGGGGGGGGAGATGAAGCTTTCTTT.

V gene TRBV2 combines with J gene TRBJ1-6; tentative D call: TRBD1 (6 bases). CDR1 and CDR2 (germline): SNHLY, FYNNEI. V was cut by 6 bases and J by 5 bases, with 11 bases left in between. The CDR3 totals 14 residues. Here the CDR3 DNA reads TGTGCCAGCAGCCAGGACAGCGATAATTCACCCCTCCACTTT. Translated, it gives CASSQDSDNSPLHF.

This chain connects TRBV11-2 to TRBJ2-3; 12 bases align to TRBD2. CDR1 is SGHAT, CDR2 FQNNGV, per germline. After removal of 4 bases from V and 1 base from J, the junction contained 3 bases not matched to a gene. The CDR3 extends over 16 amino acids. CDR3 bases: TGTGCCAGCAGCTGGACTAGCGGGGATGGCACAGATACGCAGTATTTT. Residues: CASSWTSGDGTDTQYF.

This clone was detected only once. The chain is built from TRBV27 and TRBJ2-7; D is uncertain. Germline V gene sequence: CDR1 MNHEY, CDR2 SMNVEV (reference sequence). The CDR3 has 16 amino acids. The V end lost 0 bases, the J end lost 3 bases, and 15 bases lay between the germline ends. DNA of the CDR3: TGTGCCAGCAGTTTATCATACGCAGGCGTCTTCTACGAGCAGTACTTC. Translating it yields CASSLSYAGVFYEQYF.

This clone was seen only once. This sequence joins TRBV2 and TRBJ2-6; 12 nucleotides line up with TRBD1. Losses at the gene ends were 8 bases for V and 2 bases for J; bases not matched to a gene: 7. The CDR3 has 17 amino acids. Germline lookup yields CDR1 SNHLY and CDR2 FYNNEI. The CDR3 loop is CASSKGTGGPGANVLTF. For the CDR3, the DNA is TGTGCCAGCTCAAAAGGGACAGGGGGCCCTGGGGCCAACGTCCTGACTTTC.

This clone was picked up one time. This chain connects TRBV18 to TRBJ1-2, with 8 bases that match TRBD1. Per the germline V gene, CDR1 is KGHSH and CDR2 is LQKENI. The ends lost 3 bases at V and 1 base at J; junction bases unmatched: 10. The CDR3 is 17 amino acids. The CDR3 sequence is CASSPPRTGSLNYGYTF. The DNA of the CDR3 is TGTGCCAGCTCACCGCCGAGGACAGGGAGCCTTAACTATGGCTACACCTTC.

The chain couples TRBV7-9 to TRBJ2-7, with 14 bases identical to TRBD2. The germline CDR1 and CDR2 sequences are SEHNR and FQNEAQ (reference sequence). The CDR3 contains 16 residues. Unmatched junction bases numbered 6, after V lost 4 bases and J lost 4 bases. CDR3 residues: CASSSRLAGGPYEQYF. The CDR3 bases are TGTGCCAGCAGCTCCCGACTAGCGGGGGGGCCATACGAGCAGTACTTC.

A remark on this clone: This CDR3 is also generated by other DNA sequences in the sample. CDR3 sequence (DNA): TGTGCCAGCAGCGTTACAGCTTACAATGAGCAGTTCTTC. This codes for CASSVTAYNEQFF. V usage is TRBV9 and J usage is TRBJ2-1; D unresolved. This CDR3 is built from 13 residues. Germline-derived CDR1 and CDR2 are SGDLS and YYNGEE. V was pared by 2 bases and J by 4 bases, with 7 bases between.

This clone turned up a few times. V gene TRBV7-2 combines with J gene TRBJ1-6; 8 bases are shared with TRBD1. The CDR3 has 13 amino acids. CDR1 is SGHTA and CDR2 is FQGNSA in the germline V gene. V dropped 7 bases and J dropped 9; count of bases not matched to a gene: 5. For the CDR3, the DNA is TGTGCCAGCAACACAGGGGGTGTTTCACCCCTCCACTTT. Amino acids: CASNTGGVSPLHF.

This chain links TRBV2 with TRBJ2-2; 7 positions match TRBD1. The CDR3 has 13 residues. The V gene's germline CDR1 is SNHLY and CDR2 FYNNEI. V lost 7 bases and J lost 8; bases outside the gene matches: 7. In nucleotides, the CDR3 is TGTGCCAGCAACCCACAGGGGTTGGGGGAGCTGTTTTTT. Its protein product is CASNPQGLGELFF.

The V call is TRBV2, the J call TRBJ2-7, with D possibly matching TRBD2 (5 bases). The CDR3 length is 13 residues. V lost 2 bases and J lost 4, with 9 bases in between. The V gene's germline CDR1 is SNHLY and CDR2 FYNNEI. CDR3 sequence reads: CASSERLLYEQYF. In DNA form, the CDR3 reads TGTGCCAGCAGTGAAAGACTACTTTACGAGCAGTACTTC. The full variable domain, rest sourced from reference TRBV2 and TRBJ2-7, is EPEVTQTPSHQVTQMGQEVILRCVPISNHLYFYWYRQILGQKVEFLVSFYNNEISEKSEIFDDQFSVERPDGSNFTLKIRSTKLEDSAMYFCASSERLLYEQYFGPGTRLTVT.

The J gene is TRBJ2-5, the V gene TRBV11-2; a possible D gene is TRBD2 (7 bases). The ends were cut back, 5 bases at V and 5 bases at J, with 18 bases in the middle. Germline-derived CDR1 and CDR2 are SGHAT and FQNNGV. The CDR3 sequence is 15 residues long. CDR3 in DNA: TGTGCCAGCAGCCCTGGGGGGGGCTGGTGGGAGACCCAGTACTTC. Encoded protein: CASSPGGGWWETQYF.

The V gene is TRBV19, the J gene TRBJ1-2; D remains ambiguous. Per germline, CDR1 LNHDA and CDR2 SQIVND (reference sequence). Trimming cost V 3 bases and J 2 bases, with 7 bases left between them. This CDR3 is built from 13 residues. CDR3: CASSIPGNYGYTF. CDR3 nucleotide sequence: TGTGCCAGTAGTATTCCGGGGAACTATGGCTACACCTTC.

This chain joins TRBV9 and TRBJ2-5, with TRBD2 matching 7 bases. The junction had 5 bases not matched to a gene; V was cut back by 6 bases and J by 3 bases. The CDR3 is 13 amino acids. Per the germline V gene, CDR1 is SGDLS and CDR2 is YYNGEE. The CDR3 region has the DNA TGTGCCAGCACCGGGACTAATAAAGAGACCCAGTACTTC. Translating gives CASTGTNKETQYF.

The rearrangement joins TRBV7-8 to TRBJ1-5; 7 positions agree with TRBD1. This CDR3 comprises 16 residues. V trimming: 1 base; J trimming: 5 bases; junction bases outside the gene matches: 8. From germline, CDR1 is SGHVS and CDR2 FQNEAQ. The DNA of the CDR3 is TGTGCCAGCAGCTTAGAGAACCGGGACAGATATCAGCCCCAGCATTTT. Translated, it gives CASSLENRDRYQPQHF.

The V call is TRBV5-6, the J call TRBJ2-2; the match to TRBD2 covers 9 bases. The V gene end was trimmed by 0 bases and the J gene end by 3 bases; junction bases not matched to a gene: 6. Germline V gives CDR1 SGHDT, CDR2 YYEEEE. The CDR3 extends over 17 amino acids. CDR3 in amino acids: CASSLASGVYDTGELFF. The CDR3 bases are TGTGCCAGCAGCTTGGCTAGCGGGGTATATGACACCGGGGAGCTGTTTTTT.

CDR3 sequence reads: CASSFPGQVNTEAFF. Written as DNA, the CDR3 is TGTGCCAGCAGCTTCCCCGGACAGGTGAACACTGAAGCTTTCTTT. The chain carries TRBV5-6 and TRBJ1-1, with 7 bases identical to TRBD1. V gave up 2 bases and J gave up 0 bases; unmatched junction bases: 4. The CDR3 runs to 15 residues. CDR1 is SGHDT and CDR2 is YYEEEE in the germline V gene.

The sample holds a few counts of this clone. This chain connects TRBV7-9 to TRBJ1-2; 7 bases map to TRBD1. Looked up from germline, CDR1 is SEHNR and CDR2 is FQNEAQ (reference sequence). This CDR3 has 15 residues. Trimming removed 1 base from V and 4 bases from J; junction bases left unmatched: 6. The CDR3 region has the DNA TGTGCCAGCAGCTTAGTGGTACAGGGGAGCTATGGCTACACCTTC. Translated, it gives CASSLVVQGSYGYTF.

V gene TRBV5-1 combines with J gene TRBJ1-1; 7 nucleotides match TRBD1. The length of the CDR3 is 17 residues. The V gene's germline CDR1 is SGHRS and CDR2 YFSETQ. Losses at the gene ends were 0 bases for V and 1 base for J; bases not matched to a gene: 9. The CDR3 region has the DNA TGCGCCAGCAGCTTGGTACAGGGGAATGGAGCGAACACTGAAGCTTTCTTT. This sequence encodes CASSLVQGNGANTEAFF.

The table lists this clone with a few counts. The chain recombines TRBV12-5 with TRBJ1-2; D is possibly TRBD1 (5 bases). V lost 7 bases and J 4 bases, leaving 13 bases between the germline ends. Germline assignment: CDR1 LGHNT and CDR2 FRNRAP. The CDR3 is 13 amino acids. As DNA, the CDR3 is TGTGCTAGTGATCCAGGGTCTGGCTATGGCTACACCTTC. This sequence encodes CASDPGSGYGYTF.

The gene calls are TRBV5-1 and TRBJ2-1; the match to TRBD2 covers 7 bases. The CDR3 contains 15 residues. V shed 5 bases and J 1 base; nucleotides not matched to a gene: 6. The germline CDR1 and CDR2 sequences are SGHRS and YFSETQ. The DNA of the CDR3 is TGCGCCAGCAGGCAGACTAGCCCTTCCTACAATGAGCAGTTCTTC. Translating it yields CASRQTSPSYNEQFF. The full variable domain, in which reference TRBV5-1 and TRBJ2-1 provide the parts outside the CDR3, is KAGVTQTPRYLIKTRGQQVTLSCSPISGHRSVSWYQQTPGQGLQFLFEYFSETQRNKGNFPGRFSGRQFSNSRSEMNVSTLELGDSALYLCASRQTSPSYNEQFFGPGTRLTVL.

This clone appeared a single time. J is TRBJ2-6 and V is TRBV27; unclear D gene. Looked up from germline, CDR1 is MNHEY and CDR2 is SMNVEV (reference sequence). V was pared by 6 bases and J by 3 bases, with 6 bases between. The CDR3 is 13 residues long. CDR3 sequence: CASREYGANVLTF. The CDR3, as DNA: TGTGCCAGCAGGGAGTATGGGGCCAACGTCCTGACTTTC.

This clone was detected once. The rearrangement links TRBV4-2 to TRBJ2-7; 7 positions agree with TRBD2. This CDR3 has 16 amino acids. V trimming: 0 bases; J trimming: 4 bases; junction bases outside the gene matches: 9. The germline V gene has CDR1 LGHNA and CDR2 YNFKEQ. The chain's CDR3 is CASSQEETSRFYEQYF. CDR3 nucleotide sequence: TGTGCCAGCAGCCAAGAAGAGACTAGCCGATTTTACGAGCAGTACTTC.

The chain joins TRBV7-8 to TRBJ1-1; D is possibly TRBD1 (5 bases). This CDR3 spans 13 amino acids. V was cut by 3 bases and J by 1 base, with 6 bases left in between. Germline CDR1 SGHVS, CDR2 FQNEAQ. The CDR3 DNA reads as TGTGCCAGCAGCTTGACAGCGAACACTGAAGCTTTCTTT. Translation gives CASSLTANTEAFF.

The chain has TRBV7-2 and TRBJ2-5; 7 bases agree with TRBD2. The trim removed 1 base at V and 2 bases at J, leaving 10 bases unmatched. This CDR3 spans 17 amino acids. From germline, CDR1 is SGHTA and CDR2 FQGNSA. CDR3 sequence: CASSLVGRASGQETQYF. CDR3 nucleotides: TGTGCCAGCAGCTTAGTTGGGAGGGCTAGCGGACAAGAGACCCAGTACTTC.

The genes are TRBV11-3 and TRBJ1-4; no firm D call. The germline V gene encodes CDR1 SGHNT and CDR2 YENEEA. The CDR3 runs 14 residues. V was trimmed by 5 bases and J by 3 bases, leaving 10 bases between them. The CDR3 reads CASSRGGANEKLFF. CDR3 bases: TGTGCCAGCAGCCGGGGAGGCGCTAATGAAAAACTGTTTTTT.

The CDR3 loop is CASSLAGLPYNEQFF. The CDR3 region has the DNA TGCGCCAGCAGCTTGGCCGGACTGCCCTACAATGAGCAGTTCTTC. This rearrangement joins TRBV5-1 to TRBJ2-1, with D possibly matching TRBD2 (5 bases). Germline CDR1 SGHRS, CDR2 YFSETQ. Trimming shortened V by 0 bases and J by 2 bases, and 9 bases separated the two germline ends. The CDR3 covers 15 residues.

This chain links TRBV6-1 with TRBJ1-5, with D perhaps TRBD1 (5 bases). The CDR3 sequence is 17 residues long. Germline assignment: CDR1 MNHNS and CDR2 SASEGT. V was pared by 0 bases and J by 4 bases, with 16 bases between. For the CDR3, the DNA is TGTGCCAGCAGTGAAGCGTGGGGCGGACCCATGAATCAGCCCCAGCATTTT. Translating it yields CASSEAWGGPMNQPQHF.